Presented here are 14 T cell receptor beta chains from one specimen sequenced in a study of cytomegalovirus exposure and HLA in healthy donors. PCR employed 60 Vbeta and 13 Jbeta primers. Using immunoSEQ multiplex PCR, the repertoire was profiled, and TCRdb retains in-frame clones only, with some absent. The sample holds 150,000 or so clones; roughly 77% are singletons and the top ten take about 4.7%. Sequencing used PBMCs. The receptors shown here come from a man between 18 and 29 years old in good health and CMV-seropositive.

This clone was seen once. V is TRBV4-1 and J is TRBJ2-1, with 10 bases matching TRBD2. Losses at the gene ends were 2 bases for V and 10 bases for J; bases not matched to a gene: 5. The germline V gene encodes CDR1 MGHRA and CDR2 YSYEKL. This CDR3 is built from 14 residues. CDR3 nucleotide sequence: TGCGCCAGCAGCCAAATAACTAGCGGGGTGGAGCAGTTCTTC. Translated, it gives CASSQITSGVEQFF.

Only a few counts were recorded for this clone. The sample carries other DNA sequences with the same CDR3. The genes are TRBV27 and TRBJ2-3; 9 bases fit TRBD2. CDR1 MNHEY and CDR2 SMNVEV come from the germline V gene (reference sequence). The CDR3 runs 14 residues. Trimming at V came to 6 bases and at J to 0 bases, leaving 1 base not matched to a gene. As DNA, the CDR3 is TGTGCCAGCAGAGGACTAGCGAGCACAGATACGCAGTATTTT. Its translation: CASRGLASTDTQYF.

V gene TRBV6-5 combines with J gene TRBJ1-3; possible D gene TRBD1, 5 bases. This CDR3 spans 15 amino acids. Trimming took 4 bases from V and 3 from J, leaving 13 bases between them. The germline CDR1 and CDR2 sequences are MNHEY and SVGAGI. CDR3 nucleotides: TGTGCCAGCAGTTCGGGGGTCACTAGTGGAAACACCATATATTTT. Its translation: CASSSGVTSGNTIYF.

This chain joins TRBV11-3 and TRBJ1-2, with D possibly TRBD1 on 6 matching bases. V was cut by 4 bases and J by 3 bases, with 12 bases left in between. Germline V gene lookup returns CDR1 SGHNT and CDR2 YENEEA. The CDR3 runs to 14 residues. The CDR3 sequence: CASSSGQIHYGYTF. The CDR3 DNA reads TGTGCCAGCAGCTCCGGACAGATCCACTATGGCTACACCTTC.

The rearrangement links TRBV4-2 to TRBJ1-4; maybe TRBD1 (6 bases). The CDR3 spans 15 residues. The germline gives CDR1 LGHNA, CDR2 YNFKEQ. Trimming pared 2 bases from V and 4 bases from J, leaving 11 bases between. CDR3: CASSQSGAVNEKLFF. In DNA form, the CDR3 reads TGTGCCAGCAGCCAATCAGGGGCGGTTAATGAAAAACTGTTTTTT.

The chain combines TRBV30 with TRBJ1-3; the D is unclear. From germline, CDR1 is GTSNPN and CDR2 SVGIG (reference sequence). V was cut by 2 bases and J by 0 bases, with 5 bases left in between. The CDR3 spans 13 residues. DNA for the CDR3: TGTGCCTGGAGTTTTAACTCTGGAAACACCATATATTTT. Translating it yields CAWSFNSGNTIYF.

The chain employs TRBV6-5 and TRBJ2-3; 10 bases agree with TRBD2. Trimming removed 0 bases from V and 6 bases from J; junction bases left unmatched: 6. Germline-derived CDR1 and CDR2 are MNHEY and SVGAGI. The CDR3 loop spans 16 amino acids. The CDR3 reads CASSYSGLASSDTQYF. In nucleotides, the CDR3 is TGTGCCAGCAGTTACTCGGGACTAGCGAGTTCCGATACGCAGTATTTT.

The gene calls are TRBV4-1 and TRBJ2-3; 8 bases map to TRBD1. Germline assignment: CDR1 MGHRA and CDR2 YSYEKL. There are 17 residues in the CDR3. With V trimmed by 4 bases and J by 0 bases, 9 bases remained unmatched. The CDR3 coding sequence is TGCGCCAGCAGCCGGCTAAGGACAGGGCTTAGCACAGATACGCAGTATTTT. Protein sequence: CASSRLRTGLSTDTQYF.

This chain connects TRBV7-9 to TRBJ2-5; 15 bases map to TRBD2. V shed 5 bases and J 5 bases; nucleotides not matched to a gene: 9. CDR3 size: 17 residues. In germline, CDR1 is SEHNR, CDR2 FQNEAQ (reference sequence). CDR3 in DNA: TGTGCCAGCAGCGACCGGACTAGCGGGAGGGCCAGGGAGACCCAGTACTTC. It encodes CASSDRTSGRARETQYF.

This clone has just a few counts. The chain links TRBV6-1 to TRBJ1-3; D gene unclear. The CDR3 sequence is 17 residues long. Between the trimmed V and J ends, which lost 4 bases and 2 bases, there was a span of 18 bases. The germline CDR1 and CDR2 sequences are MNHNS and SASEGT. The DNA for the CDR3 is TGTGCCAGCAGTGGCGGCGGCAGCTATGTACCTGGAAACACCATATATTTT. As protein: CASSGGGSYVPGNTIYF.

Points on this clone: The same CDR3 also results from other DNA sequences found in this sample. V usage is TRBV7-3 and J usage is TRBJ2-5, with no clear D. The length of the CDR3 is 13 residues. V was trimmed by 2 bases and J by 7 bases, leaving 11 bases between them. Germline loops: CDR1 SGHTA, CDR2 FQGTGA. CDR3 in DNA: TGTGCCAGCAGCTTAGGCGGTCTAGGGACCCAGTACTTC. It codes for CASSLGGLGTQYF. Supplemented by reference TRBV7-3 and TRBJ2-5, the full variable domain reads GAGVSQTPSNKVTEKGKYVELRCDPISGHTALYWYRQSLGQGPEFLIYFQGTGAADDSGLPNDRFFAVRPEGSVSTLKIQRTERGDSAVYLCASSLGGLGTQYFGPGTRLLVL.

The genes are TRBV6-5 and TRBJ1-2; 7 bases agree with TRBD1. There are 15 residues in the CDR3. The junction had 6 bases not matched to a gene; V was cut back by 5 bases and J by 0 bases. The germline V gene has CDR1 MNHEY and CDR2 SVGAGI. The CDR3 nucleotides read TGTGCCAGCAGTCCCGGGACAGTGACTAACTATGGCTACACCTTC. Amino acid sequence: CASSPGTVTNYGYTF.

This clone was seen a single time. The chain couples TRBV6-4 to TRBJ2-3; 11 bases align to TRBD2. V shed 0 bases, J shed 6 bases, and the junction held 5 bases outside the gene matches. The germline V gene has CDR1 MRHNA and CDR2 SNTAGT. The CDR3 sequence is 16 residues long. Written as DNA, the CDR3 is TGTGCCAGCAGTGACTCGAGTAGCGGGGGGGTGGATACGCAGTATTTT. Protein sequence: CASSDSSSGGVDTQYF.

The chain is built from TRBV1 and TRBJ2-7; the tabulated D call, TRBD1, remains unverified against the DNA. TRBV1 is a known pseudogene. The CDR3 has 16 amino acids. CDR3 loop: CTSSQNLSGRHYEQYV. The CDR3 DNA sequence: TGCACCAGCAGCCAAAATTTGTCAGGGCGACACTACGAGCAGTACGTC.